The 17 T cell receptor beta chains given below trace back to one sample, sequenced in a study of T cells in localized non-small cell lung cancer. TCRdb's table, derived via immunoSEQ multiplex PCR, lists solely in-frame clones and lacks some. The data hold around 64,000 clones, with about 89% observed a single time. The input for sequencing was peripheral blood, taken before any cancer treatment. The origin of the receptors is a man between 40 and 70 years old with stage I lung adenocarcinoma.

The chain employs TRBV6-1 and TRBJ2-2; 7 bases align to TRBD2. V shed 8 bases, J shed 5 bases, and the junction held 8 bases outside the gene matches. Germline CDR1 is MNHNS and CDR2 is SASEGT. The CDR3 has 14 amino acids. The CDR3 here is CASRRTRWTGELFF. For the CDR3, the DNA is TGTGCCAGCCGTAGGACTAGATGGACCGGGGAGCTGTTTTTT.

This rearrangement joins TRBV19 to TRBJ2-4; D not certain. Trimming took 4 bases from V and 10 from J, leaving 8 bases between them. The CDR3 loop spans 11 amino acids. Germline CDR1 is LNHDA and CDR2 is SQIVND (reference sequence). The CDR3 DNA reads TGTGCCAGTAGTACCGCCCTGATTCAGTACTTC. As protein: CASSTALIQYF. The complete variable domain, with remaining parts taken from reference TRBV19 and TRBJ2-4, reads DGGITQSPKYLFRKEGQNVTLSCEQNLNHDAMYWYRQDPGQGLRLIYYSQIVNDFQKGDIAEGYSVSREKKESFPLTVTSAQKNPTAFYLCASSTALIQYFGAGTRLSVL.

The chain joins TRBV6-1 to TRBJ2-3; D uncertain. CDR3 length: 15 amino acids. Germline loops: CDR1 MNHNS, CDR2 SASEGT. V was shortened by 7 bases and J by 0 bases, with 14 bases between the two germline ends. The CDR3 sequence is CASNPVETSTDTQYF. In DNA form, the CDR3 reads TGTGCCAGCAACCCTGTGGAAACTAGCACAGATACGCAGTATTTT.

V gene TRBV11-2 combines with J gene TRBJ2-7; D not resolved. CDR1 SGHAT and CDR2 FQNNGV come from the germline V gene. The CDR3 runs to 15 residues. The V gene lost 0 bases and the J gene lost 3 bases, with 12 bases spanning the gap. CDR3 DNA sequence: TGTGCCAGCAGCTTAGATAATTGGGTCAGCTACGAGCAGTACTTC. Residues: CASSLDNWVSYEQYF.

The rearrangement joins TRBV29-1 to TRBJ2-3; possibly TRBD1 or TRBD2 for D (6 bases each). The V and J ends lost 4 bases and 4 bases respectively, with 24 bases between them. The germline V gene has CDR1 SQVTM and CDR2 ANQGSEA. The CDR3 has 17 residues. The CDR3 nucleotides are TGCAGCGTTGCCCCTAGCGAGGGGGGAGAGTTCCCAGATACGCAGTATTTT. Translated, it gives CSVAPSEGGEFPDTQYF.

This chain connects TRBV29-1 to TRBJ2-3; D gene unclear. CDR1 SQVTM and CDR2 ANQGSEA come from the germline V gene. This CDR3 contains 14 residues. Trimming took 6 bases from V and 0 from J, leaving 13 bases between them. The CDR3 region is CSVISDGSTDTQYF. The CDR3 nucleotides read TGCAGCGTCATTTCGGATGGTAGCACAGATACGCAGTATTTT.

CDR3 in amino acids: CASTEGQGINYGYTF. The CDR3 DNA reads TGTGCCAGCACCGAAGGGCAGGGGATTAACTATGGCTACACCTTC. The chain employs TRBV2 and TRBJ1-2, with a tentative D call TRBD1 (6 bases). The V gene's germline CDR1 is SNHLY and CDR2 FYNNEI. The CDR3 covers 15 residues. V lost 7 bases, J lost 1 base, and 16 bases lay in between.

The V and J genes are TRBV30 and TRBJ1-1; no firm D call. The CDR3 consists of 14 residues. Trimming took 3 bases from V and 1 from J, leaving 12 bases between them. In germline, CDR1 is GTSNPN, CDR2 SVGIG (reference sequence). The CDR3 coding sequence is TGTGCCTGGAGAAGGGCGCAGTCGAACACTGAAGCTTTCTTT. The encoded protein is CAWRRAQSNTEAFF. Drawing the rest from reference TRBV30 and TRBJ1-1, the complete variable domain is SQTIHQWPATLVQPVGSPLSLECTVEGTSNPNLYWYRQAAGRGLQLLFYSVGIGQISSEVPQNLSASRPQDRQFILSSKKLLLSDSGFYLCAWRRAQSNTEAFFGQGTRLTVV.

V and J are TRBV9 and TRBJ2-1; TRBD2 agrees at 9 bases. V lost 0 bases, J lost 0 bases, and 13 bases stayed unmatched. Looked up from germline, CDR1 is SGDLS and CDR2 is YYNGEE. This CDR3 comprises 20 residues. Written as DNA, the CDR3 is TGTGCCAGCAGCGTAGAAGGGTGGCGGGAGGGTTTTAGCTCCTACAATGAGCAGTTCTTC. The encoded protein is CASSVEGWREGFSSYNEQFF.

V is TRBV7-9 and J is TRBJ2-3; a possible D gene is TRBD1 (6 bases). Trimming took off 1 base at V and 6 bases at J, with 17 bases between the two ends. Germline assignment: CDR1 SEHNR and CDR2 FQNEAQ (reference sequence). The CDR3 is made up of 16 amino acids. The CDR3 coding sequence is TGTGCCAGCAGCTTAGACAGGGACCTCCGGATGGATACGCAGTATTTT. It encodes CASSLDRDLRMDTQYF.

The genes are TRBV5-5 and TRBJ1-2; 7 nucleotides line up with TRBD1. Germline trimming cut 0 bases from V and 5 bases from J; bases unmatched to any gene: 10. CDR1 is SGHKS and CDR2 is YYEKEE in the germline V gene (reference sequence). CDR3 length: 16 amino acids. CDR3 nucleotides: TGTGCCAGCAGCTTGGGGCGGCCAGGGGGTAAATATGGCTACACCTTC. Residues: CASSLGRPGGKYGYTF.

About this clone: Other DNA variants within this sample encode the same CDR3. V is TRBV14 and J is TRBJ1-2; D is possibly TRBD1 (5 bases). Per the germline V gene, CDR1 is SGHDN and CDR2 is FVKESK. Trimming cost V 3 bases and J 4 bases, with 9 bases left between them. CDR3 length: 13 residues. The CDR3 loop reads CASSQGLGYGYTF. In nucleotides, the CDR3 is TGTGCCAGCAGCCAGGGACTGGGCTATGGCTACACCTTC. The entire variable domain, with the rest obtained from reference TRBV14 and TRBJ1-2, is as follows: EAGVTQFPSHSVIEKGQTVTLRCDPISGHDNLYWYRRVMGKEIKFLLHFVKESKQDESGMPNNRFLAERTGGTYSTLKVQPAELEDSGVYFCASSQGLGYGYTFGSGTRLTVV.

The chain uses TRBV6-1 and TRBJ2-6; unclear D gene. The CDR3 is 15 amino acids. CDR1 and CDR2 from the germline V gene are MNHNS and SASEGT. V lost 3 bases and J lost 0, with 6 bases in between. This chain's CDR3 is CASSEVNSGANVLTF. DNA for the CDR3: TGTGCCAGCAGTGAGGTTAACTCTGGGGCCAACGTCCTGACTTTC.

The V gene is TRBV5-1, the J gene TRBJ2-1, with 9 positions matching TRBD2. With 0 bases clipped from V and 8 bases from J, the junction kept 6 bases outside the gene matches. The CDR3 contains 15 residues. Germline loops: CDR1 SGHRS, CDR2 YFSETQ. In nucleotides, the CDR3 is TGCGCCAGCAGCTTGGTTGCTAGCGGGATCTATGAGCAGTTCTTC. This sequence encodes CASSLVASGIYEQFF.

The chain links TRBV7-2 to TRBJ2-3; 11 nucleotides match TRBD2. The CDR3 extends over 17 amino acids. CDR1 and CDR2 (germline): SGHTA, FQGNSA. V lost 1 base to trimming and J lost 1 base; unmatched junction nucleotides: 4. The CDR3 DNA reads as TGTGCCAGCAGCTTAGGGGCACTAGCGGGAGGCACAGATACGCAGTATTTT. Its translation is CASSLGALAGGTDTQYF.

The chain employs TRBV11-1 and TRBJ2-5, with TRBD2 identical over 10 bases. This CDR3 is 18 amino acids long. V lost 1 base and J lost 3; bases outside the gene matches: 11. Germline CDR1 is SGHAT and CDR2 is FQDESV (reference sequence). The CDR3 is CASSLGLLAGSLEETQYF. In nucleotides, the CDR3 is TGTGCCAGCAGCTTAGGTTTACTAGCGGGGTCACTGGAAGAGACCCAGTACTTC.

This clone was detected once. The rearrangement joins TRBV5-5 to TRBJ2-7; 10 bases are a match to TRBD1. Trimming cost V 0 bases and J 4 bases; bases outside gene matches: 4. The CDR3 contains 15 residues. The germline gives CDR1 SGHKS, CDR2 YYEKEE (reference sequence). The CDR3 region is CASSLAGTGAYEQYF. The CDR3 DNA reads TGTGCCAGCAGCTTGGCCGGGACAGGGGCGTACGAGCAGTACTTC.